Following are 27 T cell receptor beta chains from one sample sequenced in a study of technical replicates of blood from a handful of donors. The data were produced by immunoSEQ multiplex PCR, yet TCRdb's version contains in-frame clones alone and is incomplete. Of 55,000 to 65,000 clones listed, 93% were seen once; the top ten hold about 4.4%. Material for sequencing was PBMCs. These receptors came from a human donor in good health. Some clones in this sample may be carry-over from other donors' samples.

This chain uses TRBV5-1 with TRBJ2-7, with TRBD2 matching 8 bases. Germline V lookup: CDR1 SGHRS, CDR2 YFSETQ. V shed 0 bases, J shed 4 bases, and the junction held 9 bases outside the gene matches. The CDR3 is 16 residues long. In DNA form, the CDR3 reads TGCGCCAGCAGCTTGGGGTCCAGCGGGAGTTCTTACGAGCAGTACTTC. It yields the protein CASSLGSSGSSYEQYF.

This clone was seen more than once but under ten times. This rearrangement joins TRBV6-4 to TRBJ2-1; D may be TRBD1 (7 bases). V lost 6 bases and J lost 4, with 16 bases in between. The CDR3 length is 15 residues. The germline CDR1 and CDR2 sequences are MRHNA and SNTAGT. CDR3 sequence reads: CASSSAEGAYNEQFF. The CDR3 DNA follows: TGTGCCAGCAGCTCTGCGGAGGGGGCGTACAATGAGCAGTTCTTC.

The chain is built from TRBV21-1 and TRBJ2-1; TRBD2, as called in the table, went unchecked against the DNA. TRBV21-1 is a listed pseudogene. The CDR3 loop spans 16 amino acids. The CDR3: CASGGRLAGLDNEQFF. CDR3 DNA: TGTGCCAGCGGAGGGAGACTAGCGGGTCTCGACAATGAGCAGTTCTTC.

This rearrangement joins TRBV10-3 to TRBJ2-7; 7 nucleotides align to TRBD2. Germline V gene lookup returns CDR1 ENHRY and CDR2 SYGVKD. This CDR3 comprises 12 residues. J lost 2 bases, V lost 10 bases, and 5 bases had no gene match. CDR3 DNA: TGTGCCAACGCGGGAGAGCCCTACGAGCAGTACTTC. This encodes CANAGEPYEQYF.

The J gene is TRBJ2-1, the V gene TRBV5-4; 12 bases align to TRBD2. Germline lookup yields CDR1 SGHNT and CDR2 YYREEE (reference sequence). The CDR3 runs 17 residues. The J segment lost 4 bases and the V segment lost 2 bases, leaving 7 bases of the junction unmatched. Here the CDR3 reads CASSFKIGTSGYNEQFF. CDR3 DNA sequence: TGTGCCAGCAGCTTCAAAATAGGGACTAGCGGGTACAATGAGCAGTTCTTC.

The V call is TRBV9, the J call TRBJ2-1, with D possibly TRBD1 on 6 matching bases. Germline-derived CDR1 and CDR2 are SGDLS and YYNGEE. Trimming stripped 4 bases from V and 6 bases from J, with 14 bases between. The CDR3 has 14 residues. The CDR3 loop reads CASSRDIGTNEQFF. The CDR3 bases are TGTGCCAGCAGCCGGGACATAGGGACCAATGAGCAGTTCTTC.

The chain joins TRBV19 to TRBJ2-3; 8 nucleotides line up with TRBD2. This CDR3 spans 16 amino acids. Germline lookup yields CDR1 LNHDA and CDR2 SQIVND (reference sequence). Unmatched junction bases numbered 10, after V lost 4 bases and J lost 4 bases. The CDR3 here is CASSKSGTSKADTQYF. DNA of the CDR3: TGTGCCAGTAGTAAATCCGGGACTAGTAAGGCAGATACGCAGTATTTT.

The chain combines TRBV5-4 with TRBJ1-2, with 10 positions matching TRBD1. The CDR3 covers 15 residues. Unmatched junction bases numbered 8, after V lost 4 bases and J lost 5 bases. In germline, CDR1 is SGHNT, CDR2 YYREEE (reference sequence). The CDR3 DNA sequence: TGTGCCAGCAGCCCGGGACAGGGGATAAATTATGGCTACACCTTC. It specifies CASSPGQGINYGYTF.

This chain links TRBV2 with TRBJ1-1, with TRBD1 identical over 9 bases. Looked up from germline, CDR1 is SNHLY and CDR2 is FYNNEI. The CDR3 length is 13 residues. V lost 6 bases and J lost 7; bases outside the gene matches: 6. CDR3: CASSSGQGREAFF. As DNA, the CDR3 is TGTGCCAGCAGCTCGGGACAGGGCCGTGAAGCTTTCTTT.

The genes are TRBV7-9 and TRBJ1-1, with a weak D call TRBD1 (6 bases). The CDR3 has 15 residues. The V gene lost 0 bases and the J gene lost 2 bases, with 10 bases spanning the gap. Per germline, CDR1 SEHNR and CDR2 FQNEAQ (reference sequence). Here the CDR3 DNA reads TGTGCCAGCAGCTTAGCTAGGGGGTTAAACACTGAAGCTTTCTTT. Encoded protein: CASSLARGLNTEAFF.

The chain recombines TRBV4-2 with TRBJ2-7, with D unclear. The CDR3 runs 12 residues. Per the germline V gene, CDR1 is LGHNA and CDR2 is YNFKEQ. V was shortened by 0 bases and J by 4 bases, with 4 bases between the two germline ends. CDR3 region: CASSQDLYEQYF. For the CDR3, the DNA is TGTGCCAGCAGCCAAGATCTGTACGAGCAGTACTTC.

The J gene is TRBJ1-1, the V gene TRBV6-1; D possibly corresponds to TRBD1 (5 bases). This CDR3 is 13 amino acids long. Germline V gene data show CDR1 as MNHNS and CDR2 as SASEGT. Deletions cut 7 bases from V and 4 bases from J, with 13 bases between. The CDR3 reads CASTLIGGTEAFF. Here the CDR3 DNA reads TGTGCCAGCACCCTCATCGGGGGCACTGAAGCTTTCTTT.

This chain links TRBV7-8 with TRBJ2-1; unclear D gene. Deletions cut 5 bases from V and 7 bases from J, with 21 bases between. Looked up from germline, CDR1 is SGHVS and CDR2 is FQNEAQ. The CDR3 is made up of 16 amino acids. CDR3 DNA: TGTGCCAGCAGCCCGACGGAGTCTTACCACCTTAATGAGCAGTTCTTC. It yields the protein CASSPTESYHLNEQFF.

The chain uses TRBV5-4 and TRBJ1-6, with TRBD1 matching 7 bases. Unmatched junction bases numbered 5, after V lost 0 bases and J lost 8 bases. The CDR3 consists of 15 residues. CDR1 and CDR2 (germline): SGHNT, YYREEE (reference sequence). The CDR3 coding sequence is TGTGCCAGCAGCTTGGGACAGGGTTCGGATTCACCCCTCCACTTT. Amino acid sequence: CASSLGQGSDSPLHF.

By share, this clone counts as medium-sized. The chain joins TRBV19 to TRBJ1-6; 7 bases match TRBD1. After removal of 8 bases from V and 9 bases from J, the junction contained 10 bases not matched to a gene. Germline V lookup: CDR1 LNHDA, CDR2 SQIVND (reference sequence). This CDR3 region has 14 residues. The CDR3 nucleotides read TGTGCCAGTCAGGGGGAATTTGTATCTTCACCCCTCCACTTT. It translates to CASQGEFVSSPLHF.

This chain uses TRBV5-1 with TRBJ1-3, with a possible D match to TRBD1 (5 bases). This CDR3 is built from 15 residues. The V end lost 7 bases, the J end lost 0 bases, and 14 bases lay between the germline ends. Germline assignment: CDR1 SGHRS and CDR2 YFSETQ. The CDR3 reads CASLPSGNSGNTIYF. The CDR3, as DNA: TGCGCCAGCTTGCCCTCAGGGAACTCTGGAAACACCATATATTTT.

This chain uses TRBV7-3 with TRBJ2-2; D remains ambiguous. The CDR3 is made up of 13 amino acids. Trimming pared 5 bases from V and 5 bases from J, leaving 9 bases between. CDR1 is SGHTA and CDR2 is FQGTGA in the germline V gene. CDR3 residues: CASSLTLTGELFF. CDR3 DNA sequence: TGTGCCAGCAGCCTCACTCTGACCGGGGAGCTGTTTTTT.

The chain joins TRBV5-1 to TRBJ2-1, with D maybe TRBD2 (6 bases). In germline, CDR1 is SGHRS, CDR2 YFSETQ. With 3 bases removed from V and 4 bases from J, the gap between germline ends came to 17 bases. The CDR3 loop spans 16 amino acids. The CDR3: CASSSGLHRTYNEQFF. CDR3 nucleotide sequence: TGCGCCAGCAGCTCGGGACTCCACCGAACATACAATGAGCAGTTCTTC.

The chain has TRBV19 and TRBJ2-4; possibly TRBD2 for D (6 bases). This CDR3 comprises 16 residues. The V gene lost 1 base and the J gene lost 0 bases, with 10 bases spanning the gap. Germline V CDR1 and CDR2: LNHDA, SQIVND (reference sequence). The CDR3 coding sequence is TGTGCCAGTAGTATAGGGCTAGCGCTAGCCAAAAACATTCAGTACTTC. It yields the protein CASSIGLALAKNIQYF. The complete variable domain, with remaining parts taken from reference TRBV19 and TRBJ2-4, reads DGGITQSPKYLFRKEGQNVTLSCEQNLNHDAMYWYRQDPGQGLRLIYYSQIVNDFQKGDIAEGYSVSREKKESFPLTVTSAQKNPTAFYLCASSIGLALAKNIQYFGAGTRLSVL.

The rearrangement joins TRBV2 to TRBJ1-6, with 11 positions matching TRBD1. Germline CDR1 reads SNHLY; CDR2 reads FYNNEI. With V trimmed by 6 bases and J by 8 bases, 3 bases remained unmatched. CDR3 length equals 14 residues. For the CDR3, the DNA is TGTGCCAGCAGGAAGGGACAGGGGGATTCACCCCTCCACTTT. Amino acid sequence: CASRKGQGDSPLHF.

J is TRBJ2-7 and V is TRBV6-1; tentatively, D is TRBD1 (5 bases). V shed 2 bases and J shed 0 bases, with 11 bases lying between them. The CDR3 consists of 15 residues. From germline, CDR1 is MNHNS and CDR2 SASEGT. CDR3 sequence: CASSELWGGSYEQYF. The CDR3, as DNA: TGTGCCAGCAGTGAATTGTGGGGCGGCTCCTACGAGCAGTACTTC.

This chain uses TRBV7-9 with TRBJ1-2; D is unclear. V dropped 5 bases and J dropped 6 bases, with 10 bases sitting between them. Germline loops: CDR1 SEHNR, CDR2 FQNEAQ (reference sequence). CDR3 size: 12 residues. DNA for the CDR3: TGTGCCAGCAGCCCAAGAGGGCATGGCTACACCTTC. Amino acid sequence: CASSPRGHGYTF.

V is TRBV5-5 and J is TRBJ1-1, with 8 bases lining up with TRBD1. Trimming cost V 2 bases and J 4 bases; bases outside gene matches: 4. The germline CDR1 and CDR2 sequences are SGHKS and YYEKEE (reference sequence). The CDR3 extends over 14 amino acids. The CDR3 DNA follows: TGTGCCAGCAGCTTAATAGGACAGGGCACTGAAGCTTTCTTT. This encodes CASSLIGQGTEAFF. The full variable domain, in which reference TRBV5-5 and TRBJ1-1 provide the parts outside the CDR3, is DAGVTQSPTHLIKTRGQQVTLRCSPISGHKSVSWYQQVLGQGPQFIFQYYEKEERGRGNFPDRFSARQFPNYSSELNVNALLLGDSALYLCASSLIGQGTEAFFGQGTRLTVV.

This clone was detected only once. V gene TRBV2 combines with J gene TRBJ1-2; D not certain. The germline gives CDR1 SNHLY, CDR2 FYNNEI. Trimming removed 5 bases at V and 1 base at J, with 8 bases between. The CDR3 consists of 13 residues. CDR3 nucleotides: TGTGCCAGCAGTAACAGATTTAACTATGGCTACACCTTC. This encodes CASSNRFNYGYTF.

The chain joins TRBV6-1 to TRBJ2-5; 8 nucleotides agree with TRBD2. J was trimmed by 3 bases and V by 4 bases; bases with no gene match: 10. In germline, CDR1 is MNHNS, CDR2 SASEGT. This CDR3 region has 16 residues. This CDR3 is CASSAQPRAGEETQYF. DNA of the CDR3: TGTGCCAGCAGTGCCCAACCCCGAGCGGGAGAAGAGACCCAGTACTTC.

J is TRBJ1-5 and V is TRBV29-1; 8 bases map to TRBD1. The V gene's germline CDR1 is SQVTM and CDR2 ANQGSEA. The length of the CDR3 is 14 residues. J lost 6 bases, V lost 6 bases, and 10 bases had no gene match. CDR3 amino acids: CSVLGQGLGQPQHF. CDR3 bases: TGCAGCGTCCTAGGACAGGGCCTAGGTCAGCCCCAGCATTTT. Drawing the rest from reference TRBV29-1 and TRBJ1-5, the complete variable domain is SAVISQKPSRDICQRGTSLTIQCQVDSQVTMMFWYRQQPGQSLTLIATANQGSEATYESGFVIDKFPISRPNLTFSTLTVSNMSPEDSSIYLCSVLGQGLGQPQHFGDGTRLSIL.

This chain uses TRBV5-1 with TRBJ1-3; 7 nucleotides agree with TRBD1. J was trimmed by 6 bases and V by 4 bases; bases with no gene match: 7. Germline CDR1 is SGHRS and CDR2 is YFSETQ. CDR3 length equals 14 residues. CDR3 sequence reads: CASSLGQPTNTIYF. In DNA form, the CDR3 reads TGCGCCAGCAGCCTGGGACAGCCAACAAACACCATATATTTT.